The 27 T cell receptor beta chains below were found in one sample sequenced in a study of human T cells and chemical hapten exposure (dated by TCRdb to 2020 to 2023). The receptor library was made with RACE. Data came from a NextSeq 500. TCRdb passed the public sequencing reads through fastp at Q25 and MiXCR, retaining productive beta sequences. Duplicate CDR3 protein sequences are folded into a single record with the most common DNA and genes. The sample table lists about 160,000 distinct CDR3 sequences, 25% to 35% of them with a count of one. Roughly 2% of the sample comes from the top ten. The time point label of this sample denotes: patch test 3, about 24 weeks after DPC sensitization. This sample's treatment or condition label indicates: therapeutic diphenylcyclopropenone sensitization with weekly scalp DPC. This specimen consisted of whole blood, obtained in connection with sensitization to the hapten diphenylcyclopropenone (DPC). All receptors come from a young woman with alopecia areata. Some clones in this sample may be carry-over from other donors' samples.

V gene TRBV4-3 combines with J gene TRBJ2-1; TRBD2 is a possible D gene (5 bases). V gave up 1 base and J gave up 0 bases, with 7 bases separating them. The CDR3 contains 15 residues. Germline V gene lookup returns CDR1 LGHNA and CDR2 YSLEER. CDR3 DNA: TGCGCCAGCAGCCAAGGAGCGGACTCCTACAATGAGCAGTTCTTC. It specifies CASSQGADSYNEQFF.

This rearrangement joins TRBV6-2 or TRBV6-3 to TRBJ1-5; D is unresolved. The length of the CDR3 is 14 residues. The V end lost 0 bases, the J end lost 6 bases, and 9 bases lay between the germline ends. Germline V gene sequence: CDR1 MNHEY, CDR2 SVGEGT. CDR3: CASSYSIIPQPQHF. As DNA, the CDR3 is TGTGCCAGCAGTTACTCGATTATTCCTCAGCCCCAGCATTTT.

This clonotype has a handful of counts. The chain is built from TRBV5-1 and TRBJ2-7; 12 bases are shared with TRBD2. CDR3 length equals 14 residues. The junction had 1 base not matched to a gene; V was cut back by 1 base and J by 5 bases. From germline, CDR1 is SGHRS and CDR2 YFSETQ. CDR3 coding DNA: TGCGCCAGCAGCTTGAGGACTAGCGGGGACGAGCAGTACTTC. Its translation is CASSLRTSGDEQYF. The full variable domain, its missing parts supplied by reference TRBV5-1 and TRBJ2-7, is KAGVTQTPRYLIKTRGQQVTLSCSPISGHRSVSWYQQTPGQGLQFLFEYFSETQRNKGNFPGRFSGRQFSNSRSEMNVSTLELGDSALYLCASSLRTSGDEQYFGPGTRLTVT.

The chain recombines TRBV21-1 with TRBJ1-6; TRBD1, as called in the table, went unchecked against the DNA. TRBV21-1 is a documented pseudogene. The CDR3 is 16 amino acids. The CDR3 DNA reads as TGTGCCAGCAGCAGTAGACAGGAAGCAAATAGGTCACCCCTCCACTTT. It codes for CASSSRQEANRSPLHF.

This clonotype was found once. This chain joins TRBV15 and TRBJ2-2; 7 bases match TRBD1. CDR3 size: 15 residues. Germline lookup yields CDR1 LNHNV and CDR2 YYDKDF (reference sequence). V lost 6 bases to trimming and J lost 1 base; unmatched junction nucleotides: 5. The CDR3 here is CATREDRRNTGELFF. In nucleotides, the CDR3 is TGTGCCACCAGGGAGGACAGGAGGAACACCGGGGAGCTGTTTTTT.

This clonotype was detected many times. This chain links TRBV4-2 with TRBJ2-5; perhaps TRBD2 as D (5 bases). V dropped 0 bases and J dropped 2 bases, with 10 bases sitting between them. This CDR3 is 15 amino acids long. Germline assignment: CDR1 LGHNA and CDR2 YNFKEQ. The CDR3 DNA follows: TGTGCCAGCAGCCAAGATCGGGGTTCACAAGAGACCCAGTACTTC. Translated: CASSQDRGSQETQYF.

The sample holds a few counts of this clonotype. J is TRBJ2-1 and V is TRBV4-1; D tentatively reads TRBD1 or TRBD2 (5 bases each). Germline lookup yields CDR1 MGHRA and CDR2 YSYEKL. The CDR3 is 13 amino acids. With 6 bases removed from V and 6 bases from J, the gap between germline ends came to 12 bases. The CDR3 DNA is TGCGCCAGCAGTCCCGGGGACCCCAATGAGCAGTTCTTC. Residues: CASSPGDPNEQFF.

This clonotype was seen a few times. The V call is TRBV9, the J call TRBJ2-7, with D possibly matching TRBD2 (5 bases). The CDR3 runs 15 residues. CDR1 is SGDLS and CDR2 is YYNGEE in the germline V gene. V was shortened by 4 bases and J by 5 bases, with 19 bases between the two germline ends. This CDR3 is CASSRGSAFPDEQYF. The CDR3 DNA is TGTGCCAGCAGCCGCGGGTCGGCTTTCCCAGACGAGCAGTACTTC.

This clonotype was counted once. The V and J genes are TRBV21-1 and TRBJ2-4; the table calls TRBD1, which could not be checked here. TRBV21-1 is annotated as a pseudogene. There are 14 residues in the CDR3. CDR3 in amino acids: CASSLRTGANIQYF. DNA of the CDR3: TGTGCCAGCAGCCTCCGGACAGGGGCCAACATTCAGTACTTC.

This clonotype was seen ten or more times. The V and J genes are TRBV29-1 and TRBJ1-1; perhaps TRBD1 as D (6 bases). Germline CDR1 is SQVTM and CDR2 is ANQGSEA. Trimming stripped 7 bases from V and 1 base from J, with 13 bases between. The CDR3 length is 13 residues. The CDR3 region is CSGRTAWNTEAFF. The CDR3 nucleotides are TGCAGCGGCCGGACAGCGTGGAACACTGAAGCTTTCTTT.

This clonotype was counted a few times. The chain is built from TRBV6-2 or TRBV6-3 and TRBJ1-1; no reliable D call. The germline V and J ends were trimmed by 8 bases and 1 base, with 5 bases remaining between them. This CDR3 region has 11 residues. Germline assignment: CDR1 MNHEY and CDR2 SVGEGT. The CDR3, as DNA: TGTGCCAGCGCAAAGAACACTGAAGCTTTCTTT. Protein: CASAKNTEAFF.

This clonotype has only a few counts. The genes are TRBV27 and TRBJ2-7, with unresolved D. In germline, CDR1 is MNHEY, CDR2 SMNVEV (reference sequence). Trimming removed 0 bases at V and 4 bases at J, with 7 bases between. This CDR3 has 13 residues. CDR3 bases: TGTGCCAGCAGTTTATCGACCTTTTACGAGCAGTACTTC. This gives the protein CASSLSTFYEQYF.

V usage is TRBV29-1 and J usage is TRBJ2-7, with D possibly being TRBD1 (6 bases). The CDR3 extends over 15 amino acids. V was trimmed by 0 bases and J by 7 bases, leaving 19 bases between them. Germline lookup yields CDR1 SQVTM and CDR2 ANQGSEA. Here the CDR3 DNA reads TGCAGCGTTGAAGATTCCCGGTTTCTAAGGGGGGAGCAGTACTTC. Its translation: CSVEDSRFLRGEQYF.

CDR3 protein: CASSLYTGGEQYF. In DNA form, the CDR3 reads TGTGCCAGCAGCTTATATACAGGAGGGGAGCAGTACTTC. The genes are TRBV7-2 and TRBJ2-7; D is perhaps TRBD2 (6 bases). V gave up 2 bases and J gave up 7 bases, with 12 bases separating them. The CDR3 has 13 amino acids. Germline CDR1 SGHTA, CDR2 FQGNSA. Full variable domain (rest looked up from reference TRBV7-2 and TRBJ2-7): GAGVSQSPSNKVTEKGKDVELRCDPISGHTALYWYRQSLGQGLEFLIYFQGNSAPDKSGLPSDRFSAERTGGSVSTLTIQRTQQEDSAVYLCASSLYTGGEQYFGPGTRLTVT.

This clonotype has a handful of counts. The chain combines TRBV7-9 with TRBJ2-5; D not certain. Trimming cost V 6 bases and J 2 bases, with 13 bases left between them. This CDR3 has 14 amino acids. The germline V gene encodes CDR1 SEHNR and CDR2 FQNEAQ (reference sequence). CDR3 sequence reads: CASREKTAQETQYF. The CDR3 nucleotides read TGTGCCAGCAGGGAAAAGACGGCACAAGAGACCCAGTACTTC.

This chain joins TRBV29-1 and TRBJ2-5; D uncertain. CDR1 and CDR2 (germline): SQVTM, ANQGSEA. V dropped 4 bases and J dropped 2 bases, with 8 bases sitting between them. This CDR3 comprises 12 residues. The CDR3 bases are TGCAGCGTTGTAGGCGGTCAAGAGACCCAGTACTTC. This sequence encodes CSVVGGQETQYF.

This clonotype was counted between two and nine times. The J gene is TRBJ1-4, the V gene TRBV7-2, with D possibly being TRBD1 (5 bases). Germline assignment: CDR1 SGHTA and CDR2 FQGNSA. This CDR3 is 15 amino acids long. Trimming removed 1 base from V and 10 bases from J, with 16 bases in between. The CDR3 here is CASSLDPGTQGKLFF. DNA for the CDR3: TGTGCCAGCAGCTTAGATCCGGGGACCCAAGGAAAACTGTTTTTT.

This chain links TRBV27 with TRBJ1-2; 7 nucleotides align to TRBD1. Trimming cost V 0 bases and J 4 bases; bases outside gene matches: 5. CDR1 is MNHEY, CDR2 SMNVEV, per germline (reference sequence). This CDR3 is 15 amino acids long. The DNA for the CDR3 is TGTGCCAGCAGTTTATCACTGACAGGGTCCTATGGCTACACCTTC. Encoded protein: CASSLSLTGSYGYTF.

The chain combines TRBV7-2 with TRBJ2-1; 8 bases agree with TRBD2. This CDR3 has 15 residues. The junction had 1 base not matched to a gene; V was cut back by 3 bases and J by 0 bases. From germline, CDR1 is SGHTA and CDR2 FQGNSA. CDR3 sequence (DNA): TGTGCCAGCAGCTTTAGCGGGACCTCCTACAATGAGCAGTTCTTC. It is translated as CASSFSGTSYNEQFF.

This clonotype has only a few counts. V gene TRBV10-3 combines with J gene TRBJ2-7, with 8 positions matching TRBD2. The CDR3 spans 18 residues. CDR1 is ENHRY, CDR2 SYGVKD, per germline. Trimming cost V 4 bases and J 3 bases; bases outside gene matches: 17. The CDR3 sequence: CAISGQFDGPGLVYEQYF. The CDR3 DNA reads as TGTGCCATCAGTGGGCAGTTTGATGGACCGGGACTAGTCTACGAGCAGTACTTC.

The CDR3 DNA reads as TGTGCCAGCAGTGAGGAGACCCAGTACTTC. This encodes CASSEETQYF. V gene TRBV2 combines with J gene TRBJ2-5, with no clear D. The ends were cut back, 3 bases at V and 5 bases at J, with 1 base in the middle. The germline V gene encodes CDR1 SNHLY and CDR2 FYNNEI. This CDR3 is built from 10 residues.

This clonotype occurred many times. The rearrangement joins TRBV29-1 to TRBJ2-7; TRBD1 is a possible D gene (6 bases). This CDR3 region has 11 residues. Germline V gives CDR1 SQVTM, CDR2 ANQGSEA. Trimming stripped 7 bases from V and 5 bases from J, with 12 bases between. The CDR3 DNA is TGCAGCGCCGGACAGAGGCACGAGCAGTACTTC. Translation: CSAGQRHEQYF.

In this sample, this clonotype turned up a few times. This CDR3 reads CSARDFHNSYEQYF. DNA of the CDR3: TGCAGTGCTAGAGATTTCCATAACTCCTACGAGCAGTACTTC. This chain joins TRBV20-1 and TRBJ2-7; D remains unclear. Trimming took off 0 bases at V and 0 bases at J, with 9 bases between the two ends. Germline CDR1 reads DFQATT; CDR2 reads SNEGSKA (reference sequence). The CDR3 has 14 amino acids.

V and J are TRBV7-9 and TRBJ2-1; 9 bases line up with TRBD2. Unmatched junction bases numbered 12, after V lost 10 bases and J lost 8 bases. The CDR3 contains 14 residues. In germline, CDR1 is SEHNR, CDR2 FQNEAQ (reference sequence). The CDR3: CATSRGSGSDEQFF. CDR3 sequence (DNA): TGTGCCACCTCACGGGGTAGCGGGAGTGATGAGCAGTTCTTC.

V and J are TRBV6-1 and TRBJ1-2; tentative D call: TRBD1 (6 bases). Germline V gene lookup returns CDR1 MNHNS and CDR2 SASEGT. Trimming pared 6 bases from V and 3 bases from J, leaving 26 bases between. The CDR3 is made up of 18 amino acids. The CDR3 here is CASRKPPLSGEGDYGYTF. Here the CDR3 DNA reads TGTGCCAGCAGGAAGCCTCCTTTGTCAGGGGAAGGGGACTATGGCTACACCTTC.

The CDR3 region has the DNA TGTGCCAGCGCGCTCACAGATACGCAGTATTTT. Translated, it gives CASALTDTQYF. J is TRBJ2-3 and V is TRBV7-6; the D is unclear. Trimming shortened V by 8 bases and J by 2 bases, and 5 bases separated the two germline ends. Germline V lookup: CDR1 SGHVS, CDR2 FNYEAQ. This CDR3 region has 11 residues.

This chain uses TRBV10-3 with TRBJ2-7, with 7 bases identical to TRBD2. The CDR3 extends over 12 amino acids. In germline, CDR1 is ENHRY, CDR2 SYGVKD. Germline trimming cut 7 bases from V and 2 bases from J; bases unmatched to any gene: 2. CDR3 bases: TGTGCCATCACTAGCGGCGCCTACGAGCAGTACTTC. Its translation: CAITSGAYEQYF.